This passage covers 20 T cell receptor beta chains from one sample sequenced in a study of technical replicates of blood from four donors. The method was immunoSEQ multiplex PCR; TCRdb's version includes in-frame clones alone and lacks a portion of them. This sample has roughly 90,000 clones, with 90% to 96% found just once. Sequencing was performed on T cells isolated from PBMCs. The receptors were gathered from a human donor in good health.

The chain links TRBV29-1 to TRBJ1-4; 8 nucleotides match TRBD1. This CDR3 is 12 amino acids long. Looked up from germline, CDR1 is SQVTM and CDR2 is ANQGSEA. V gave up 4 bases and J gave up 9 bases; unmatched junction bases: 4. The CDR3 reads CSVVTGGQKLFF. As DNA, the CDR3 is TGCAGCGTTGTAACAGGGGGGCAAAAACTGTTTTTT.

The sample holds a few counts of this clone. The gene calls are TRBV5-6 and TRBJ2-1; 11 nucleotides align to TRBD2. Trimming removed 2 bases from V and 13 bases from J; junction bases left unmatched: 14. The CDR3 spans 16 residues. Germline CDR1 is SGHDT and CDR2 is YYEEEE. CDR3 coding DNA: TGTGCCAGCAGCTTAACCCGACTAGCGGGATACGCCGCACAGTTCTTC. Translating gives CASSLTRLAGYAAQFF.

The chain links TRBV4-3 to TRBJ1-3, with D perhaps matching TRBD1 (5 bases). The CDR3 extends over 15 amino acids. Germline CDR1 and CDR2: LGHNA and YSLEER. Trimming removed 0 bases at V and 8 bases at J, with 14 bases between. CDR3 sequence reads: CASSQDRGWRDTIYF. The CDR3 nucleotides read TGCGCCAGCAGCCAAGATCGGGGGTGGAGAGACACCATATATTTT.

The V gene is TRBV7-2, the J gene TRBJ2-2; 10 nucleotides match TRBD1. The CDR3 loop spans 16 amino acids. The V segment lost 4 bases and the J segment 5 bases; nucleotides outside the gene matches: 7. From germline, CDR1 is SGHTA and CDR2 FQGNSA. CDR3 sequence: CASSWTGGKQTGELFF. The CDR3 DNA follows: TGTGCCAGCAGCTGGACAGGGGGAAAGCAGACCGGGGAGCTGTTTTTT.

The V call is TRBV25-1, the J call TRBJ2-1; D might be TRBD1 (6 bases). The germline CDR1 and CDR2 sequences are MGHDK and SYGVNS. The CDR3 length is 13 residues. V lost 5 bases to trimming and J lost 9 bases, with 14 bases between them. As DNA, the CDR3 is TGTGCCAGCAGTCCCATCAGAGGGGGTGAGCAGTTCTTC. Its protein is CASSPIRGGEQFF. Full variable domain (remainder filled in from reference TRBV25-1 and TRBJ2-1): EADIYQTPRYLVIGTGKKITLECSQTMGHDKMYWYQQDPGMELHLIHYSYGVNSTEKGDLSSESTVSRIRTEHFPLTLESARPSHTSQYLCASSPIRGGEQFFGPGTRLTVL.

The chain uses TRBV13 and TRBJ2-4, with D possibly being TRBD1 (6 bases). V dropped 2 bases and J dropped 0 bases, with 11 bases sitting between them. This CDR3 is 16 amino acids long. Per the germline V gene, CDR1 is PRHDT and CDR2 is FYEKMQ (reference sequence). In DNA, the CDR3 is TGTGCCAGCAGCTTATTTCTGGGGGCAGCCAAAAACATTCAGTACTTC. Residues: CASSLFLGAAKNIQYF.

The chain recombines TRBV2 with TRBJ1-2; D ambiguous. The CDR3 contains 11 residues. CDR1 SNHLY and CDR2 FYNNEI come from the germline V gene. V shed 6 bases and J shed 6 bases, with 8 bases lying between them. The CDR3 spells CASRGGDGYTF. CDR3 coding DNA: TGTGCCAGCAGAGGAGGTGATGGCTACACCTTC.

The CDR3 loop reads CASSPGQGTGQPQHF. In nucleotides, the CDR3 is TGTGCCAGCTCACCGGGGCAGGGGACCGGTCAGCCCCAGCATTTT. The V gene is TRBV18, the J gene TRBJ1-5; D might be TRBD1 (6 bases). The CDR3 is made up of 15 amino acids. V lost 3 bases to trimming and J lost 6 bases, with 15 bases between them. The germline V gene encodes CDR1 KGHSH and CDR2 LQKENI.

Here the CDR3 reads CAWGTDRHYGYTF. The CDR3 DNA reads as TGTGCCTGGGGCACCGACAGACACTATGGCTACACCTTC. V usage is TRBV30 and J usage is TRBJ1-2; tentative D call: TRBD1 (5 bases). This CDR3 is 13 amino acids long. Germline V lookup: CDR1 GTSNPN, CDR2 SVGIG (reference sequence). Trimming took off 5 bases at V and 3 bases at J, with 13 bases between the two ends.

The chain links TRBV4-3 to TRBJ2-1; D may be TRBD2 (5 bases). This CDR3 is built from 15 residues. The V gene's germline CDR1 is LGHNA and CDR2 YSLEER. Trimming took 4 bases from V and 2 from J, leaving 12 bases between them. CDR3 residues: CASSPTSATYNEQFF. The CDR3 coding sequence is TGCGCCAGCAGCCCAACTAGTGCTACCTACAATGAGCAGTTCTTC.

The J gene is TRBJ2-7, the V gene TRBV29-1, with 13 bases identical to TRBD2. CDR1 and CDR2 from the germline V gene are SQVTM and ANQGSEA. J was trimmed by 6 bases and V by 3 bases; bases with no gene match: 5. The CDR3 loop spans 14 amino acids. The CDR3 is CSVDGTSGIGEQYF. CDR3 sequence (DNA): TGCAGCGTTGACGGGACTAGCGGGATCGGCGAGCAGTACTTC.

J is TRBJ1-2 and V is TRBV9; 11 bases fit TRBD1. V shed 3 bases and J 6 bases; nucleotides not matched to a gene: 7. The germline CDR1 and CDR2 sequences are SGDLS and YYNGEE. This CDR3 comprises 15 residues. CDR3 region: CASSGDRGSVDGYTF. CDR3 nucleotide sequence: TGTGCCAGCAGCGGGGACAGGGGGTCTGTGGATGGCTACACCTTC.

The chain is built from TRBV2 and TRBJ2-3; maybe TRBD2 (6 bases). Germline CDR1 and CDR2: SNHLY and FYNNEI. Trimming stripped 5 bases from V and 2 bases from J, with 14 bases between. CDR3 length: 15 residues. The CDR3 DNA sequence: TGTGCCAGCAGTCCCCGGGGGAGTTACACAGATACGCAGTATTTT. This sequence encodes CASSPRGSYTDTQYF.

The chain employs TRBV28 and TRBJ2-7, with TRBD1 identical over 9 bases. Germline V lookup: CDR1 MDHEN, CDR2 SYDVKM. J gave up 4 bases and V 3 bases, and 4 bases lay outside the gene matches. The length of the CDR3 is 14 residues. CDR3 nucleotides: TGTGCCAGCAGTTTCGGGACAGGGCAGTACGAGCAGTACTTC. Translating it yields CASSFGTGQYEQYF.

The chain couples TRBV10-3 to TRBJ2-7, with TRBD2 matching 11 bases. The CDR3 is 15 residues long. CDR1 and CDR2 (germline): ENHRY, SYGVKD. V shed 2 bases and J 6 bases; nucleotides not matched to a gene: 6. The CDR3 DNA reads as TGTGCCATCAGTGAGATTACTAGCGGGAGAGTCGAGCAGTACTTC. It yields the protein CAISEITSGRVEQYF.

This chain joins TRBV29-1 and TRBJ2-5; possibly TRBD1 for D (5 bases). Germline CDR1 reads SQVTM; CDR2 reads ANQGSEA. The CDR3 is 12 amino acids. Trimming removed 4 bases from V and 5 bases from J, with 11 bases in between. In nucleotides, the CDR3 is TGCAGCGTTGGCAGGGCTGGTGAGACCCAGTACTTC. This gives the protein CSVGRAGETQYF.

The rearrangement uses TRBV2 and TRBJ2-2; 13 nucleotides align to TRBD2. The CDR3 length is 18 residues. V was clipped by 6 bases and J by 1 base; unmatched bases: 8. In germline, CDR1 is SNHLY, CDR2 FYNNEI. CDR3 in amino acids: CASSPGTSGNWNTGELFF. The CDR3 DNA follows: TGTGCCAGCAGCCCGGGGACTAGCGGGAATTGGAACACCGGGGAGCTGTTTTTT.

The V and J genes are TRBV19 and TRBJ2-2; 7 positions match TRBD2. V was clipped by 6 bases and J by 1 base; unmatched bases: 8. Germline V gene data show CDR1 as LNHDA and CDR2 as SQIVND (reference sequence). CDR3 length: 16 amino acids. CDR3 sequence reads: CASRTLIAGNTGELFF. For the CDR3, the DNA is TGTGCCAGTAGGACGCTCATAGCGGGGAACACCGGGGAGCTGTTTTTT.

V and J are TRBV11-2 and TRBJ1-2, with D perhaps matching TRBD1 (5 bases). Per germline, CDR1 SGHAT and CDR2 FQNNGV. With 1 base removed from V and 4 bases from J, the gap between germline ends came to 7 bases. The CDR3 spans 13 residues. CDR3: CASSLAGGYGYTF. CDR3 in DNA: TGTGCCAGCAGCTTAGCGGGGGGCTATGGCTACACCTTC. Using reference TRBV11-2 and TRBJ1-2 for the parts outside the CDR3, the full variable domain is EAGVAQSPRYKIIEKRQSVAFWCNPISGHATLYWYQQILGQGPKLLIQFQNNGVVDDSQLPKDRFSAERLKGVDSTLKIQPAKLEDSAVYLCASSLAGGYGYTFGSGTRLTVV.

On this clone: One junction end does not reproduce the germline sequence, and a read error may be involved. This chain uses TRBV7-9 with TRBJ1-2; D call uncertain. The CDR3 sequence is 12 residues long. Germline values: CDR1 SEHNR, CDR2 FQNEAQ (reference sequence). The CDR3 sequence: CASSLEVREACF. As DNA, the CDR3 is TGTGCCAGCAGTCTAGAGGTTCGCGAGGCCTGTTTC.